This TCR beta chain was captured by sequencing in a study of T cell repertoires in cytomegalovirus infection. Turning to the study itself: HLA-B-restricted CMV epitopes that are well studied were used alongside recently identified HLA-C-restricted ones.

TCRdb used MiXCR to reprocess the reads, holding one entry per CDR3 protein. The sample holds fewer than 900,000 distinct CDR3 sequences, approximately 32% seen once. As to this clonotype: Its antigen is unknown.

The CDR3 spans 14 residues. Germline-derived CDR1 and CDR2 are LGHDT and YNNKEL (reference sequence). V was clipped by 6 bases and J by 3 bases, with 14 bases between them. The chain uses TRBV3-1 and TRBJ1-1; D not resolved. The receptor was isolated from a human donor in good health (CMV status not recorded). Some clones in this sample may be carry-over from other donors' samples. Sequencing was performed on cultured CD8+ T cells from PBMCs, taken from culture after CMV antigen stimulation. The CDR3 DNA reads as TGTGCCAGCAGGGGAAAGGCGTGGGACACTGAAGCTTTCTTT. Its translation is CASRGKAWDTEAFF.